The clone carrying this TCR beta chain was counted at least ten times. This sample is drawn from a study of blood T cells in healthy people across ages. A sample-barcoded 5' primer and a J-beta primer mix were used in a second PCR of about 7 to 12 cycles. TCRdb re-called the 5' RACE reads through MiXCR, storing one row per CDR3 protein. The sample yields 2 million or so distinct CDR3 sequences, about 49% seen once. In germline, CDR1 is SQVTM, CDR2 ANQGSEA. Trimming took 7 bases from V and 6 from J, leaving 20 bases between them. The CDR3 covers 14 residues. The receptor comes from a woman aged 40 to 49 in good health. The specimen sequenced was blood. This chain joins TRBV29-1 and TRBJ2-3; a possible D gene is TRBD2 (6 bases). The CDR3 sequence: CSGGPGLKGDTQYF. DNA of the CDR3: TGCAGCGGAGGGCCGGGACTTAAGGGGGATACGCAGTATTTT.